A single TCR beta chain is shown here with its context. Its matching antigen is unknown. This CDR3 comprises 16 residues. CDR1 is LNHNV and CDR2 is YYDKDF in the germline V gene (reference sequence). The V gene lost 0 bases and the J gene lost 0 bases, with 8 bases spanning the gap. Repertoires were generated with immunoSEQ multiplex PCR, while TCRdb's copy carries only in-frame clones and drops some. The repertoire holds 110,000 to 150,000 clones, with roughly 85% as singletons. The sample is drawn from a study of T cell responses to AZD1222 COVID-19 vaccine. Findings and limits, study-wide: Only a handful of AZD1222 recipients, roughly 6 in all, had baseline seropositivity. Vaccine-associated CD4 TCRs spanned spike, dominant at 160-218 and 743-854. Donors were largely white British and mainly female; clonal diversity was possibly underestimated.

This chain joins TRBV15 and TRBJ1-4; D ambiguous. The source of this sequence is an adult in good health. This specimen was peripheral blood, taken on day 0 of AZD1222 vaccination. The CDR3 loop reads CATSRDSVATNEKLFF. The CDR3 nucleotides read TGTGCCACCAGCAGAGATTCAGTAGCAACTAATGAAAAACTGTTTTTT.